These T cell receptor beta chains were read from a single sample in a study of blood T cell repertoires in COVID-19. Sequencing was performed with immunoSEQ multiplex PCR; in TCRdb, only in-frame clones are kept and a portion is missing. The sample includes 90,000 to 100,000 clones, 75% to 85% of them seen just once. Sequencing was performed on peripheral blood. These receptors were obtained from a man aged 55 to 70 with acute or convalescent COVID-19. Both conserved end residues are part of each CDR3.

>TRBV15|TRBJ1-2
CATSSDIYGYTF
>TRBV7-8|TRBJ2-7
CASSLALSSYEQYF
>TRBV7-2|TRBJ2-6
CASSLGSGIGGANVLTF
>TRBV5-1|TRBJ2-5
CASSPSRGGGQETQYF
>TRBV19|TRBJ2-1
CASSSGTGGGYEQFF
>TRBV28|TRBJ1-2
CATSRQGYGYTF
>TRBV5-1|TRBJ1-1
CASSTGPNRGRYTEAFF
>TRBV27|TRBJ1-6
CASSPPTGGSPLHF
>TRBV6-5|TRBJ1-2
CASSYSVGGDLYGYTF
>TRBV29-1|TRBJ2-1
CSVCPGGSGEEQFF
>TRBV4-1|TRBJ2-3
CASSQGRTSGSLDTQYF
>TRBV14|TRBJ1-5
CASSQQGLHQPQHF
>TRBV3-1/TRBV3-2|TRBJ2-5
CASSQVNAGGLMKTQYF
>TRBV3-1/TRBV3-2|TRBJ1-4
CASSQGALREKLFF
>TRBV6-6|TRBJ2-4
CASSYSTDAKNIQYF
>TRBV28|TRBJ2-6
CASSPISGQSSGANVLTF
>TRBV1|TRBJ2-2
CTSSPLRSTGELFF
>TRBV5-1|TRBJ1-4
CASSPLGGKGEKLFF
>TRBV6-2/TRBV6-3|TRBJ2-7
CASSQSLRTGGYEQYF
>TRBV18|TRBJ1-5
CASSQRQGTNSNQPQHF
>TRBV28|TRBJ1-5
CASSPTLGQPQHF
>TRBV13|TRBJ2-2
CASSPKKKTGPGELFF
>TRBV5-8|TRBJ2-1
CASKYGGLAFNEQFF
>TRBV27|TRBJ2-1
CASSLTGAYNEQFF
>TRBV19|TRBJ1-1
CASSIEGGLGTMNTEAFF
>TRBV3-1/TRBV3-2|TRBJ2-1
CASSPRSGGFSYNEQFF
>TRBV9|TRBJ1-4
CASSVVPGGSGGLFF
>TRBV19|TRBJ1-5
CASSPPAGKGQPQHF
>TRBV7-2|TRBJ2-1
CASSRRQGTYNEQFF
>TRBV9|TRBJ2-5
CASSTRTNGSPQYF
>TRBV7-9|TRBJ2-3
CASSTSTLAGAADTQYF
>TRBV5-1|TRBJ2-1
CASSLGYLSGTGGRAEQFF
>TRBV5-6|TRBJ2-2
CASSLRTVVIGELFF
>TRBV2|TRBJ1-1
CASSDRVYTEAFF
>TRBV7-9|TRBJ1-5
CASSLAGQFGNQPQHF
>TRBV11-2|TRBJ1-1
CASKLLRNTEAFF
>TRBV30|TRBJ1-2
CAWRPGSTGVYGYTF
>TRBV5-1|TRBJ2-5
CASSLVADRQETQYF
>TRBV28|TRBJ1-5
CASSLQGARNQPQHF
>TRBV6-5|TRBJ2-4
CASSLQDRDIQYF
>TRBV2|TRBJ1-4
CASSRPGTGDEKLFF
>TRBV5-1|TRBJ2-1
CASSLGDSYNEQFF
>TRBV9|TRBJ1-2
CASSPRGGGVGYGYTF
>TRBV10-3|TRBJ1-6
CAISEGDDAGSRSPLHF
>TRBV7-9|TRBJ1-5
CASSSRDSHQPQHF
>TRBV15|TRBJ2-5
CATSPRTGVETQYF
>TRBV7-9|TRBJ1-6
CASSTYNGQGRSPLHF